The rows below give T cell receptor beta chains drawn from one sample of a study of cytomegalovirus exposure and HLA in healthy donors. TCRdb's copy holds only in-frame clones and misses some; the assay was immunoSEQ multiplex PCR. The data hold approximately 200,000 clones, with around 79% observed a single time. The sequenced sample was PBMCs. All receptors derive from a girl between 5 and 17 years old in good health and CMV-seropositive. The CDR3 runs from the conserved cysteine through the conserved F or W. A D gene is named only where the DNA matches it firmly. Clone size, where shown, is once, few, many, or a class for clones that have expanded.

clone size: NA; J gene: TRBJ1-1; D gene: TRBD1; V gene: TRBV4-1; CDR3 protein: CASSQNRGIVNTEAFF; CDR3 DNA: TGCGCCAGCAGCCAAAACAGGGGGATCGTGAACACTGAAGCTTTCTTT
clone size: NA; J gene: TRBJ1-3; D gene: TRBD1; V gene: TRBV4-3; CDR3 protein: CASSQDPGTGGSGNTIYF; CDR3 DNA: TGCGCCAGCAGCCAAGATCCGGGGACAGGGGGCTCTGGAAACACCATATATTTT
clone size: NA; J gene: TRBJ2-1; D gene: TRBD1; V gene: TRBV27; CDR3 protein: CASSLSVGTGSEQFF; CDR3 DNA: TGTGCCAGCAGTTTATCGGTCGGGACAGGGAGTGAGCAGTTCTTC
clone size: NA; J gene: TRBJ1-1; D gene: NA; V gene: TRBV10-1; CDR3 protein: CASSVGTEAFF; CDR3 DNA: TGCGCCAGCAGCGTCGGGACTGAAGCTTTCTTT
clone size: few; J gene: TRBJ2-6; D gene: NA; V gene: TRBV9; CDR3 protein: CASSVAGQVHSGANVLTF; CDR3 DNA: TGTGCCAGCAGCGTAGCCGGCCAGGTCCACTCTGGGGCCAACGTCCTGACTTTC
clone size: NA; J gene: TRBJ1-5; D gene: NA; V gene: TRBV15; CDR3 protein: CATSRDKKWTTQHF; CDR3 DNA: TGTGCCACCAGCAGAGACAAAAAATGGACAACCCAGCATTTT
clone size: NA; J gene: TRBJ1-5; D gene: NA; V gene: TRBV10-3; CDR3 protein: CAISESGVRSNQPQHF; CDR3 DNA: TGTGCCATCAGTGAGTCAGGGGTAAGGAGCAATCAGCCCCAGCATTTT
clone size: few; J gene: TRBJ2-2; D gene: TRBD2; V gene: TRBV2; CDR3 protein: CASSATTSGGPGGELFF; CDR3 DNA: TGTGCCAGCAGCGCCACGACTAGCGGGGGGCCGGGCGGGGAGCTGTTTTTT
clone size: NA; J gene: TRBJ2-5; D gene: NA; V gene: TRBV11-2; CDR3 protein: CASSYDRLGTQYF; CDR3 DNA: TGTGCCAGCAGTTACGACCGACTGGGGACCCAGTACTTC
clone size: NA; J gene: TRBJ1-1; D gene: NA; V gene: TRBV18; CDR3 protein: CASSPRQNTEAFF; CDR3 DNA: TGTGCCAGCTCACCCCGACAGAACACTGAAGCTTTCTTT
clone size: few; J gene: TRBJ2-5; D gene: NA; V gene: TRBV5-6; CDR3 protein: CASSLPRAGEGETQYF; CDR3 DNA: TGTGCCAGCAGCCTCCCGCGAGCCGGGGAAGGGGAGACCCAGTACTTC
clone size: NA; J gene: TRBJ1-1; D gene: TRBD1; V gene: TRBV5-4; CDR3 protein: CASSSGQANTEAFF; CDR3 DNA: TGTGCCAGCAGCTCTGGACAGGCGAACACTGAAGCTTTCTTT
clone size: NA; J gene: TRBJ1-4; D gene: TRBD1; V gene: TRBV13; CDR3 protein: CASSESYRGHNNEKLFF; CDR3 DNA: TGTGCCAGCAGCGAATCGTACAGGGGGCATAATAATGAAAAACTGTTTTTT
clone size: once; J gene: TRBJ1-6; D gene: NA; V gene: TRBV9; CDR3 protein: CASSVERQGPNDNSPLHF; CDR3 DNA: TGTGCCAGCAGCGTAGAGCGGCAGGGGCCAAATGATAATTCACCCCTCCACTTT
clone size: NA; J gene: TRBJ1-6; D gene: NA; V gene: TRBV28; CDR3 protein: CASTMRGYNSPLHF; CDR3 DNA: TGTGCCAGCACCATGAGGGGGTATAATTCACCCCTCCACTTT
clone size: NA; J gene: TRBJ1-2; D gene: NA; V gene: TRBV27; CDR3 protein: CASSWAGATYGYTF; CDR3 DNA: TGTGCCAGCAGTTGGGCAGGGGCGACCTATGGCTACACCTTC
clone size: NA; J gene: TRBJ1-3; D gene: TRBD1; V gene: TRBV6-5; CDR3 protein: CASSWTGAAGNTIYF; CDR3 DNA: TGTGCCAGCAGTTGGACAGGGGCTGCTGGAAACACCATATATTTT
clone size: NA; J gene: TRBJ1-4; D gene: NA; V gene: TRBV2; CDR3 protein: CASSEQVRGKLFF; CDR3 DNA: TGTGCCAGCAGTGAACAAGTCCGGGGAAAACTGTTTTTT
clone size: NA; J gene: TRBJ2-2; D gene: NA; V gene: TRBV5-1; CDR3 protein: CASSLGLGMNTGELFF; CDR3 DNA: TGCGCCAGCAGCTTGGGACTAGGGATGAACACCGGGGAGCTGTTTTTT
clone size: NA; J gene: TRBJ1-1; D gene: TRBD1; V gene: TRBV9; CDR3 protein: CASSVDRATEAFF; CDR3 DNA: TGTGCCAGCAGCGTCGACAGGGCAACTGAAGCTTTCTTT
clone size: NA; J gene: TRBJ1-6; D gene: TRBD1; V gene: TRBV15; CDR3 protein: CATSRVFGGTGARMRNSPLHF; CDR3 DNA: TGTGCCACCAGCAGAGTATTCGGGGGGACAGGGGCAAGAATGCGTAATTCACCCCTCCACTTT
clone size: NA; J gene: TRBJ2-7; D gene: NA; V gene: TRBV10-3; CDR3 protein: CAIRVGQPGEQYF; CDR3 DNA: TGTGCCATCAGGGTCGGACAGCCCGGCGAGCAGTACTTC
clone size: NA; J gene: TRBJ1-5; D gene: NA; V gene: TRBV6-5; CDR3 protein: CASSYSGLNQPQHF; CDR3 DNA: TGTGCCAGCAGTTACTCGGGCCTGAATCAGCCCCAGCATTTT
clone size: few; J gene: TRBJ2-5; D gene: TRBD2; V gene: TRBV6-1; CDR3 protein: CASSEALAGGVETQYF; CDR3 DNA: TGTGCCAGCAGTGAAGCCCTAGCGGGGGGCGTGGAGACCCAGTACTTC
clone size: NA; J gene: TRBJ1-2; D gene: NA; V gene: TRBV7-9; CDR3 protein: CASSPGIYGYTF; CDR3 DNA: TGTGCCAGCAGCCCGGGGATCTATGGCTACACCTTC
clone size: few; J gene: TRBJ1-1; D gene: NA; V gene: TRBV5-6; CDR3 protein: CASSTTTEAFF; CDR3 DNA: TGTGCCAGCAGCACGACAACTGAAGCTTTCTTT
clone size: NA; J gene: TRBJ2-7; D gene: TRBD2; V gene: TRBV5-6; CDR3 protein: CASSARGGSTYEQYF; CDR3 DNA: TGTGCCAGCAGCGCCCGGGGGGGGAGCACCTACGAGCAGTACTTC
clone size: few; J gene: TRBJ1-2; D gene: NA; V gene: TRBV6-5; CDR3 protein: CASSYSTEVYGYTF; CDR3 DNA: TGTGCCAGCAGTTACTCGACAGAGGTTTATGGCTACACCTTC
clone size: few; J gene: TRBJ2-1; D gene: TRBD1; V gene: TRBV7-2; CDR3 protein: CATQGQGFTEQFF; CDR3 DNA: TGTGCCACCCAGGGACAGGGGTTCACTGAGCAGTTCTTC
clone size: NA; J gene: TRBJ1-1; D gene: NA; V gene: TRBV13; CDR3 protein: CASSSQGQGAFF; CDR3 DNA: TGTGCCAGCAGCTCTCAGGGTCAGGGGGCTTTCTTT
clone size: NA; J gene: TRBJ1-4; D gene: NA; V gene: TRBV27; CDR3 protein: CASSLFTGISNEKLFF; CDR3 DNA: TGTGCCAGCAGTCTATTTACCGGGATCTCGAATGAAAAACTGTTTTTT
clone size: NA; J gene: TRBJ2-2; D gene: TRBD1; V gene: TRBV7-8; CDR3 protein: CASSLRQGHTGELFF; CDR3 DNA: TGTGCCAGCAGCCTACGACAGGGTCACACCGGGGAGCTGTTTTTT
clone size: once; J gene: TRBJ2-7; D gene: TRBD2; V gene: TRBV6-4; CDR3 protein: CASSPGTSGVYEQYF; CDR3 DNA: TGTGCCAGCAGCCCCGGGACTAGCGGGGTGTACGAGCAGTACTTC
clone size: NA; J gene: TRBJ2-2; D gene: NA; V gene: TRBV7-2; CDR3 protein: CASSLRTTGELFF; CDR3 DNA: TGTGCCAGCAGCTTAAGGACTACCGGGGAGCTGTTTTTT
clone size: NA; J gene: TRBJ2-7; D gene: NA; V gene: TRBV4-2; CDR3 protein: CASSQDLGAPYEQYF; CDR3 DNA: TGTGCCAGCAGCCAAGATTTGGGGGCGCCGTACGAGCAGTACTTC
clone size: NA; J gene: TRBJ1-2; D gene: TRBD1; V gene: TRBV9; CDR3 protein: CASTSGQVPYGYTF; CDR3 DNA: TGTGCCAGCACGTCGGGACAGGTTCCCTATGGCTACACCTTC
clone size: NA; J gene: TRBJ1-1; D gene: NA; V gene: TRBV13; CDR3 protein: CASSSLFMGRVRTEAFF; CDR3 DNA: TGTGCCAGCAGCTCTCTGTTCATGGGGAGGGTAAGGACTGAAGCTTTCTTT
clone size: NA; J gene: TRBJ2-1; D gene: NA; V gene: TRBV5-1; CDR3 protein: CASSLDGGNEQFF; CDR3 DNA: TGCGCCAGCAGCTTGGACGGGGGCAATGAGCAGTTCTTC
clone size: NA; J gene: TRBJ2-1; D gene: TRBD2; V gene: TRBV5-1; CDR3 protein: CASGASGGVGEQFF; CDR3 DNA: TGCGCCAGCGGAGCTAGCGGGGGGGTGGGTGAGCAGTTCTTC
clone size: few; J gene: TRBJ2-3; D gene: TRBD2; V gene: TRBV7-7; CDR3 protein: CASSPTSGGADTQYF; CDR3 DNA: TGTGCCAGCAGCCCGACTAGCGGGGGGGCTGATACGCAGTATTTT
clone size: NA; J gene: TRBJ2-3; D gene: TRBD2; V gene: TRBV4-1; CDR3 protein: CASSAQLSSGPSTDTQYF; CDR3 DNA: TGCGCCAGCAGCGCCCAACTCTCTAGCGGCCCTAGCACAGATACGCAGTATTTT
clone size: NA; J gene: TRBJ2-7; D gene: NA; V gene: TRBV5-6; CDR3 protein: CASSPAGSYEQYF; CDR3 DNA: TGTGCCAGCAGCCCGGCGGGCTCCTACGAGCAGTACTTC
clone size: NA; J gene: TRBJ2-1; D gene: TRBD2; V gene: TRBV9; CDR3 protein: CASSVSGRVDNEQFF; CDR3 DNA: TGTGCCAGCAGCGTTTCAGGGAGGGTCGACAATGAGCAGTTCTTC
clone size: few; J gene: TRBJ2-7; D gene: NA; V gene: TRBV4-1; CDR3 protein: CASSQDPVVEQYF; CDR3 DNA: TGCGCCAGCAGCCAAGACCCCGTTGTCGAGCAGTACTTC